This T cell receptor (beta chain) was observed in a study of T cell responses to AZD1222 COVID-19 vaccine. Study findings and constraints: Sampled repertoires all dated from after the peak T cell response. In the spike-specific TCR repertoire, nearly half reportedly target unmutated variant regions. Clonal diversity was possibly underestimated, and the donors were mostly white British, with more females.

CDR1 is LNHDA and CDR2 is SQIVND in the germline V gene (reference sequence). The CDR3 spans 13 residues. Trimming left V 5 bases short and J 1 base short, with 8 bases between. The protocol was immunoSEQ multiplex PCR, while the TCRdb copy is restricted to in-frame clones and leaves out a portion. The data contain some 150,000 clones, roughly 89% of them seen just once; the ten biggest clones take up about 4.8%. There are a few counts of this clone. The antigen is not known. The sample was peripheral blood, taken on day 0 of AZD1222 vaccination. The source is an adult in good health. This rearrangement joins TRBV19 to TRBJ1-1; D not resolved. The CDR3 sequence: CASSWAANTEAFF. Here the CDR3 DNA reads TGTGCCAGTAGTTGGGCAGCGAACACTGAAGCTTTCTTT.